Following are 6 T cell receptor beta chains from one sample sequenced in a study of blood T cell repertoires in COVID-19. Only in-frame clones appear in the TCRdb table, and some are missing; sequencing was by immunoSEQ multiplex PCR. The data show about 240,000 clones, around 83% seen once. The sample comprised peripheral blood. These receptors originate from a woman aged 55-70 years with active or convalescent COVID-19.

The chain employs TRBV5-1 and TRBJ1-5; D remains ambiguous. V was pared by 0 bases and J by 5 bases, with 9 bases between. The CDR3 totals 14 residues. Germline V gives CDR1 SGHRS, CDR2 YFSETQ. Written as DNA, the CDR3 is TGCGCCAGCAGCTTGGATAAGGGAGATCAGCCCCAGCATTTT. It translates to CASSLDKGDQPQHF.

The chain recombines TRBV3-1 (or the pseudogene TRBV3-2) with TRBJ1-5, with TRBD1 matching 7 bases. Germline V gene lookup returns CDR1 LGHDT and CDR2 YNNKEL (reference sequence). The CDR3 has 16 amino acids. V dropped 1 base and J dropped 5; count of bases not matched to a gene: 8. The DNA for the CDR3 is TGTGCCAGCAGCCAAGCGGGGACAGCGCGGGATCAGCCCCAGCATTTT. This encodes CASSQAGTARDQPQHF.

This rearrangement joins TRBV6-5 to TRBJ1-3, with 7 nucleotides matching TRBD1. CDR1 is MNHEY, CDR2 SVGAGI, per germline. The CDR3 sequence is 15 residues long. V lost 6 bases, J lost 2 bases, and 7 bases stayed unmatched. The DNA of the CDR3 is TGTGCCAGCAGCCCGACAGGGCCCACTGGAAACACCATATATTTT. Encoded protein: CASSPTGPTGNTIYF.

Here the CDR3 DNA reads TGTGCCTCACAGGGGGCCGTGGACACCGGGGAGCTGTTTTTT. This sequence encodes CASQGAVDTGELFF. The chain uses TRBV10-3 and TRBJ2-2; 9 positions match TRBD1. Germline trimming cut 11 bases from V and 3 bases from J; bases unmatched to any gene: 7. Per the germline V gene, CDR1 is ENHRY and CDR2 is SYGVKD. The CDR3 sequence is 14 residues long.

V is TRBV7-3 and J is TRBJ2-3; no definite D call. Germline V gives CDR1 SGHTA, CDR2 FQGTGA. CDR3 length equals 12 residues. V lost 4 bases and J 8 bases, leaving 10 bases between the germline ends. The DNA for the CDR3 is TGTGCCAGCAGCTCACAGCTGGGTACGCAGTATTTT. This sequence encodes CASSSQLGTQYF.

V and J are TRBV19 and TRBJ1-5, with 10 bases that match TRBD1. V was pared by 5 bases and J by 0 bases, with 10 bases of the junction left unmatched. Germline CDR1 reads LNHDA; CDR2 reads SQIVND (reference sequence). The CDR3 spans 18 residues. The DNA for the CDR3 is TGTGCCAGTAGTGGGACAGGGGCCAGATATGTTAGCAATCAGCCCCAGCATTTT. It specifies CASSGTGARYVSNQPQHF.